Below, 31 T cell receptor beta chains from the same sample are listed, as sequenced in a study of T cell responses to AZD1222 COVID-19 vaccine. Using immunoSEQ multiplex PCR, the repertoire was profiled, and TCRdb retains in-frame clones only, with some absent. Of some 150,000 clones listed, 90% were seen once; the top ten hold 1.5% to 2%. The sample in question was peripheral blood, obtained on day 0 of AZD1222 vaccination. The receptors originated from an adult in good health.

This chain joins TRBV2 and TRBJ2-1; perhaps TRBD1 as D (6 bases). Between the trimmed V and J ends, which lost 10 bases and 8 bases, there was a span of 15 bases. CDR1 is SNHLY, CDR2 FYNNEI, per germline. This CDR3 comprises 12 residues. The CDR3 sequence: CATGRGVDEQFF. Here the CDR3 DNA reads TGTGCCACCGGCAGGGGAGTTGATGAGCAGTTCTTC.

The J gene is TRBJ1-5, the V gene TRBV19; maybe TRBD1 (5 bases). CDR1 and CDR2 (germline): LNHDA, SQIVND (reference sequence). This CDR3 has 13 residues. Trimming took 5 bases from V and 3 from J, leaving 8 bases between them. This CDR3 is CASSWGDNQPQHF. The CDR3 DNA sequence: TGTGCCAGTAGTTGGGGGGACAATCAGCCCCAGCATTTT.

The CDR3 DNA reads as TGTGCCAGCATCCTAGGGCAGGGCTATGGCTACACCTTC. Residues: CASILGQGYGYTF. V is TRBV7-2 and J is TRBJ1-2; tentatively, D is TRBD1 (5 bases). CDR1 and CDR2 from the germline V gene are SGHTA and FQGNSA. CDR3 size: 13 residues. The ends were cut back, 7 bases at V and 4 bases at J, with 13 bases in the middle. The variable domain in full, with the rest retrieved from reference TRBV7-2 and TRBJ1-2, is GAGVSQSPSNKVTEKGKDVELRCDPISGHTALYWYRQSLGQGLEFLIYFQGNSAPDKSGLPSDRFSAERTGGSVSTLTIQRTQQEDSAVYLCASILGQGYGYTFGSGTRLTVV.

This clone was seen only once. The chain's CDR3 is CASTAAKPMNTEAFF. CDR3 sequence (DNA): TGTGCCAGCACGGCAGCAAAGCCTATGAACACTGAAGCTTTCTTT. The chain recombines TRBV18 with TRBJ1-1; D gene uncertain. Germline CDR1 KGHSH, CDR2 LQKENI. The CDR3 runs 15 residues. V was clipped by 8 bases and J by 0 bases, with 16 bases between them.

The CDR3 sequence: CASSLVASTEAFF. The CDR3 DNA sequence: TGCGCCAGCAGCTTGGTAGCGAGTACTGAAGCTTTCTTT. The rearrangement joins TRBV5-1 to TRBJ1-1; D is uncertain. Germline V lookup: CDR1 SGHRS, CDR2 YFSETQ. This CDR3 has 13 amino acids. The V gene lost 0 bases and the J gene lost 5 bases, with 8 bases spanning the gap.

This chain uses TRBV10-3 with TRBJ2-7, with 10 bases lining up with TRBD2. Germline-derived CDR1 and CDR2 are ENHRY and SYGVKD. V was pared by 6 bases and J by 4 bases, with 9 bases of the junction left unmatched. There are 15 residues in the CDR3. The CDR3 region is CAIRLPLAGVYEQYF. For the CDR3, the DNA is TGTGCCATCAGACTACCTCTAGCGGGAGTGTACGAGCAGTACTTC.

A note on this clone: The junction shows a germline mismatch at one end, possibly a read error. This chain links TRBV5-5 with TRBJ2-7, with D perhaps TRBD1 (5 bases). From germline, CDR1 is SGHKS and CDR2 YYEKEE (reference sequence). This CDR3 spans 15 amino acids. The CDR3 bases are TGTGCCAGCAGATTGGGGCCCAATGGGATCTACGAGCAGTACTTC. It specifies CASRLGPNGIYEQYF.

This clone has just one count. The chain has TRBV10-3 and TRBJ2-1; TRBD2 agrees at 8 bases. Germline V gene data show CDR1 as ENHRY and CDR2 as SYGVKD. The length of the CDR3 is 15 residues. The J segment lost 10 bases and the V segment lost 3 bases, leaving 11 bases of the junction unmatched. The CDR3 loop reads CAISDPGGAEVEQFF. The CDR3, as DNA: TGTGCCATCAGTGATCCCGGGGGGGCGGAGGTCGAGCAGTTCTTC.

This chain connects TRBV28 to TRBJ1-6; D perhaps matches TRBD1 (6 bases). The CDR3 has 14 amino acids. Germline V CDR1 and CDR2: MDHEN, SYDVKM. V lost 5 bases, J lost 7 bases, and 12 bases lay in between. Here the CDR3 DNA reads TGTGCCAGCAGTCGGACAGTCGGGAATTCACCCCTCCACTTT. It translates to CASSRTVGNSPLHF.

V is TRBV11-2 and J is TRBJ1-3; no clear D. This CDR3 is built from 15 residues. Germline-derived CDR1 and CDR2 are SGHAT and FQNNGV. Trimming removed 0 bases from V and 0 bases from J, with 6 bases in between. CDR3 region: CASSLDRVSGNTIYF. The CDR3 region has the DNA TGTGCCAGCAGCTTAGACAGAGTCTCTGGAAACACCATATATTTT.

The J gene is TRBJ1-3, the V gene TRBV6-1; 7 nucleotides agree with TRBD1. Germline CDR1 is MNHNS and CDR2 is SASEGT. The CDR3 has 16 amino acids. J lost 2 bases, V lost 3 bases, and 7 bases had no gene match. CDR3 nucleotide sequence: TGTGCCAGCAGTGACTTTCAGGGACAGCCTGGAAACACCATATATTTT. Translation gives CASSDFQGQPGNTIYF.

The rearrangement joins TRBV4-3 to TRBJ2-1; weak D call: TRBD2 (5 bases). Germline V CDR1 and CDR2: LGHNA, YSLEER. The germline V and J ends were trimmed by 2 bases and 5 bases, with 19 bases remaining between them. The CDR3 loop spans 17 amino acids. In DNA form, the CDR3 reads TGCGCCAGCAGCCAACACGCCGGGCTAGCCGGAAACAATGAGCAGTTCTTC. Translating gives CASSQHAGLAGNNEQFF.

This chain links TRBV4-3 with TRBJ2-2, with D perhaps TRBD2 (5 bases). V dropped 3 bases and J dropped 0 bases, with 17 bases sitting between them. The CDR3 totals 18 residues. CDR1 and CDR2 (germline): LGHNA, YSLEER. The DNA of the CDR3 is TGCGCCAGCAGCCACGGGATGGGATTGGCTGCGAACACCGGGGAGCTGTTTTTT. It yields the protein CASSHGMGLAANTGELFF.

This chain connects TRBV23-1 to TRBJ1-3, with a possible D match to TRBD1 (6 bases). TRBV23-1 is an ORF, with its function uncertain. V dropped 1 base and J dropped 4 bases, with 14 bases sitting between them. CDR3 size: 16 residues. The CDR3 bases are TGCGCCAGCAGTCAATGGACAGAAGCGAGGGGAAACACCATATATTTT. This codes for CASSQWTEARGNTIYF.

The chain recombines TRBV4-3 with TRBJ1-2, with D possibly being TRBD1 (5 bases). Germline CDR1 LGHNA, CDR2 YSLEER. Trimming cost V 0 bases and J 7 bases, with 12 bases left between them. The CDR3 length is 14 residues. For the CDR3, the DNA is TGCGCCAGCAGCCAAGATGGTCCAGGGACTGGCTACACCTTC. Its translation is CASSQDGPGTGYTF.

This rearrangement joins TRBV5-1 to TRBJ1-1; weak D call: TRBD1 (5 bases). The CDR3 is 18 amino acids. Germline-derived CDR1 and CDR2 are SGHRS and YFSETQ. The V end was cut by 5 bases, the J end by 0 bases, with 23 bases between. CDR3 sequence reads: CASSPGSQGIRVNTEAFF. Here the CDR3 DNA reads TGCGCCAGCAGTCCCGGGTCCCAGGGAATCCGAGTGAACACTGAAGCTTTCTTT.

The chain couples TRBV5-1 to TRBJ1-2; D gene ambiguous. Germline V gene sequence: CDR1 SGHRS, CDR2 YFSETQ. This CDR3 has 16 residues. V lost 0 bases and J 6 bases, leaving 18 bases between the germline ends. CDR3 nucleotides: TGCGCCAGCAGCTTGGGACCGGATACCCAAAGGAATGGCTACACCTTC. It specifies CASSLGPDTQRNGYTF.

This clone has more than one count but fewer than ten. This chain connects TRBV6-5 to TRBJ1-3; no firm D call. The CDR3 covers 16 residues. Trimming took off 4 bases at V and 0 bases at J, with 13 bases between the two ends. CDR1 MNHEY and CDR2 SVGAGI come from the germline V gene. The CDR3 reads CASSSPSDPSGNTIYF. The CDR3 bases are TGTGCCAGCAGTTCCCCCTCGGACCCCTCTGGAAACACCATATATTTT.

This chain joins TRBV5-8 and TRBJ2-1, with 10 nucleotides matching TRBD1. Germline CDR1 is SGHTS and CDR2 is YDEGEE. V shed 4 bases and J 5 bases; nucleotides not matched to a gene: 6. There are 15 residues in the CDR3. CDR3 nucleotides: TGTGCCAGCAGCGGGGGACAGGGGTCCGACAATGAGCAGTTCTTC. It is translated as CASSGGQGSDNEQFF.

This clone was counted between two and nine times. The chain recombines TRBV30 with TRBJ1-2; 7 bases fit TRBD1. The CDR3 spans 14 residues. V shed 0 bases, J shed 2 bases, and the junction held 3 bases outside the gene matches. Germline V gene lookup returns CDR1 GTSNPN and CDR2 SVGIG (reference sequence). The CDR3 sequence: CAWSVGDSNYGYTF. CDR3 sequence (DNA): TGTGCCTGGAGTGTAGGGGACAGCAACTATGGCTACACCTTC.

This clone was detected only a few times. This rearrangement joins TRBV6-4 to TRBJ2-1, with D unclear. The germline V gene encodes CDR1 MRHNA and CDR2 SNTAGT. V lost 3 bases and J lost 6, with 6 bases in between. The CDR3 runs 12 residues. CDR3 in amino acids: CASSEGSNEQFF. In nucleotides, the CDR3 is TGTGCCAGCAGTGAAGGGTCCAATGAGCAGTTCTTC.

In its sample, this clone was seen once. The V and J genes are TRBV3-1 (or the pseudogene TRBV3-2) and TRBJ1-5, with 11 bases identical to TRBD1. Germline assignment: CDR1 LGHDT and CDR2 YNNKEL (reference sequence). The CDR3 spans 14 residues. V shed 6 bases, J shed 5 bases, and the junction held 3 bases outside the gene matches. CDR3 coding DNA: TGTGCCAGCAGTCGGACAGGGGGCGATCAGCCCCAGCATTTT. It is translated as CASSRTGGDQPQHF.

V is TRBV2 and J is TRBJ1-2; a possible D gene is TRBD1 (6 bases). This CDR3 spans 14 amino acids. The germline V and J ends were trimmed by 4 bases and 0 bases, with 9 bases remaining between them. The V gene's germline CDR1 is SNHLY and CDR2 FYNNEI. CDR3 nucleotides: TGTGCCAGCAGTGTGGACAGAGCTAACTATGGCTACACCTTC. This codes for CASSVDRANYGYTF.

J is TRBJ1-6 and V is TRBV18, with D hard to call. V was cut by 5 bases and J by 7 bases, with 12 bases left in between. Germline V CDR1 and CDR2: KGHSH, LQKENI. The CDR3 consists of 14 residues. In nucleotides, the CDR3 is TGTGCCAGCTCATACGTGGAGGAAAATTCACCCCTCCACTTT. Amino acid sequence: CASSYVEENSPLHF.

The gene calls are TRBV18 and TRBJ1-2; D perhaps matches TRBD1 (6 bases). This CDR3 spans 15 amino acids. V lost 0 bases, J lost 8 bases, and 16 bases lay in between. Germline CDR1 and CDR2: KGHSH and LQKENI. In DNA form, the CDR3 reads TGTGCCAGCTCACCACCAAGAGTGGGGGCGGGGGGCTACACCTTC. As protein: CASSPPRVGAGGYTF.

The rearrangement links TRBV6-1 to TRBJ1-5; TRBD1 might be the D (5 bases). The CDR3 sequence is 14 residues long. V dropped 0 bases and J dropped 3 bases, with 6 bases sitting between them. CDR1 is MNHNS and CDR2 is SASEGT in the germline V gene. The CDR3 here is CASSEAGDNQPQHF. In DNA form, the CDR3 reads TGTGCCAGCAGTGAAGCAGGGGACAATCAGCCCCAGCATTTT.

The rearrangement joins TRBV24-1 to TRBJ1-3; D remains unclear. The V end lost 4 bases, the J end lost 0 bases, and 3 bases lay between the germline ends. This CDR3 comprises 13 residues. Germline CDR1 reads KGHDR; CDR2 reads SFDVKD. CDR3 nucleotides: TGTGCCACCAGTGACAGCTCTGGAAACACCATATATTTT. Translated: CATSDSSGNTIYF.

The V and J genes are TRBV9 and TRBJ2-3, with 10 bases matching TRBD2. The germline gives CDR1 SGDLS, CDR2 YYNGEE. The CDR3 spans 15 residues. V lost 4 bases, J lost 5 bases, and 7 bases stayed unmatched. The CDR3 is CASSPGLAVLDTQYF. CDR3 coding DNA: TGTGCCAGCAGCCCCGGACTAGCGGTTTTAGATACGCAGTATTTT.

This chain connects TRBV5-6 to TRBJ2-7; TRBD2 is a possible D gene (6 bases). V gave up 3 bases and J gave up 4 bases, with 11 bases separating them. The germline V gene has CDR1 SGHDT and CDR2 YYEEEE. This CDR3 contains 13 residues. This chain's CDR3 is CASSWGVMYEQYF. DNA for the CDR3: TGTGCCAGCAGCTGGGGGGTTATGTACGAGCAGTACTTC.

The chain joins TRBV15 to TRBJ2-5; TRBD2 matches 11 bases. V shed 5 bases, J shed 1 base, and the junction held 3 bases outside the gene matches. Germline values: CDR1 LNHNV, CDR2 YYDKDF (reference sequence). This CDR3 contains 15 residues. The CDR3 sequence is CATSFLAGGQETQYF. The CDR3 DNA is TGTGCCACCAGCTTTCTAGCGGGGGGCCAAGAGACCCAGTACTTC.

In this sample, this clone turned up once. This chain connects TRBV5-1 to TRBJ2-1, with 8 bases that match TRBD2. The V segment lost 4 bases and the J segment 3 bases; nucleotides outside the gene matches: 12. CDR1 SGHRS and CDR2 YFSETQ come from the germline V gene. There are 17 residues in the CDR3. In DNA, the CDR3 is TGCGCCAGCAGCCCGGGAGGAACGGGAGGGGGCTACAATGAGCAGTTCTTC. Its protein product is CASSPGGTGGGYNEQFF.